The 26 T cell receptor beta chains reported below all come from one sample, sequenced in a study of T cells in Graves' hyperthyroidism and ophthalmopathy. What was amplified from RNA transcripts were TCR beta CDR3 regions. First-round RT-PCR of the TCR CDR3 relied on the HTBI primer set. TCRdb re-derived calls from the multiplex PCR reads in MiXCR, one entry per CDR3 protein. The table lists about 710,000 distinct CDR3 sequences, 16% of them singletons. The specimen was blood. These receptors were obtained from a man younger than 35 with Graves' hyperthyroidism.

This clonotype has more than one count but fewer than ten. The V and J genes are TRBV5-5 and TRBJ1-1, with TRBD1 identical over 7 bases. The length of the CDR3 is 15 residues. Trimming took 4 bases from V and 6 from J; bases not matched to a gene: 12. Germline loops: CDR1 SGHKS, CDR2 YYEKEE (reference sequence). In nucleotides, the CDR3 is TGTGCCAGCAGCCGAGCAGGGGGAACCGGGTCTGAAGCTTTCTTT. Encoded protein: CASSRAGGTGSEAFF.

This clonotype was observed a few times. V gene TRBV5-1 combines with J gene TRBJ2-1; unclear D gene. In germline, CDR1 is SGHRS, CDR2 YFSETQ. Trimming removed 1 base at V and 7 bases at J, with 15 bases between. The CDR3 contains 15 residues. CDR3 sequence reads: CASSLRTVRLNEQFF. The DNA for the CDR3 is TGCGCCAGCAGCTTGAGGACGGTCCGGCTGAATGAGCAGTTCTTC.

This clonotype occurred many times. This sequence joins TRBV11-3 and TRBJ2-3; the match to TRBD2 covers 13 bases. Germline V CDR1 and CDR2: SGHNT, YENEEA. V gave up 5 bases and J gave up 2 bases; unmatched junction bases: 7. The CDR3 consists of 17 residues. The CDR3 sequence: CASSGGTSGAPTDTQYF. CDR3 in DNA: TGTGCCAGCAGCGGCGGGACTAGCGGGGCACCCACAGATACGCAGTATTTT.

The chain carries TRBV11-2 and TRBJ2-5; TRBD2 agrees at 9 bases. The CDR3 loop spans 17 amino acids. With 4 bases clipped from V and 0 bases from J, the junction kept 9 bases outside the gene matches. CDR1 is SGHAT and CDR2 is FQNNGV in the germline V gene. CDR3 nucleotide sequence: TGTGCCAGCAGCTCCTTAGCGGGAGTCATGTACCAAGAGACCCAGTACTTC. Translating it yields CASSSLAGVMYQETQYF.

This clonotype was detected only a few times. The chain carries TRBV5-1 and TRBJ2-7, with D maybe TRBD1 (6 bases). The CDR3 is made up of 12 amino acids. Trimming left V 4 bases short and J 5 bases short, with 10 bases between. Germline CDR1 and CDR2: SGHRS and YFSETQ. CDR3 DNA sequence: TGCGCCAGCAGCATGCAGGGGAACGAGCAGTACTTC. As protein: CASSMQGNEQYF.

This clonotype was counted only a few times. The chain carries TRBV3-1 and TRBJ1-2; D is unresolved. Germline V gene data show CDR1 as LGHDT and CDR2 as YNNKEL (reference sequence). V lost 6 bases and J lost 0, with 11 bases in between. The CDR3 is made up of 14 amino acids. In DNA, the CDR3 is TGTGCCAGCAGATACCGGGCCCCTAACTATGGCTACACCTTC. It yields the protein CASRYRAPNYGYTF.

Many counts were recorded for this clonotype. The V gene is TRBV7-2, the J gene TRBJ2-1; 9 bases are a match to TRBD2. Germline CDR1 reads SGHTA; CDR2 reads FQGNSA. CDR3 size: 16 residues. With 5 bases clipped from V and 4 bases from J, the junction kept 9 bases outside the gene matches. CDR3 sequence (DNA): TGTGCCAGCAGCCAAAGGAGCGGGAGGCTTTACAATGAGCAGTTCTTC. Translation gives CASSQRSGRLYNEQFF. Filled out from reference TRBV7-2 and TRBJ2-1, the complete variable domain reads GAGVSQSPSNKVTEKGKDVELRCDPISGHTALYWYRQSLGQGLEFLIYFQGNSAPDKSGLPSDRFSAERTGGSVSTLTIQRTQQEDSAVYLCASSQRSGRLYNEQFFGPGTRLTVL.

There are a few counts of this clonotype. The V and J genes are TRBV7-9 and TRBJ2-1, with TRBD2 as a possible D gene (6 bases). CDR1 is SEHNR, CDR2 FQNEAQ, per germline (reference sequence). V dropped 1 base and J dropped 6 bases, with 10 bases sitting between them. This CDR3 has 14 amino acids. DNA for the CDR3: TGTGCCAGCAGCTTAGGTGGGGGGTTCAATGAGCAGTTCTTC. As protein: CASSLGGGFNEQFF.

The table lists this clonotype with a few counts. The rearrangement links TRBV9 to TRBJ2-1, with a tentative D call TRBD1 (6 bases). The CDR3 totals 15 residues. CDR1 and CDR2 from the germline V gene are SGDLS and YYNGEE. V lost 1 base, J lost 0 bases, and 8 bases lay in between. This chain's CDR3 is CASSVIQGSYNEQFF. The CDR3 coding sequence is TGTGCCAGCAGCGTAATACAGGGCTCCTACAATGAGCAGTTCTTC.

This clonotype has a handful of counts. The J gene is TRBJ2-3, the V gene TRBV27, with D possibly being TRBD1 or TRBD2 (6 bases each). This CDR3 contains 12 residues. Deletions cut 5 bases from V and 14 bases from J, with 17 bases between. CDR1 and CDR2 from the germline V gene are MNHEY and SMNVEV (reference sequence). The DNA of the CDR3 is TGTGCCAGCAGTCCAACAGGGAGGCGCCCGTATTTT. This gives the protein CASSPTGRRPYF.

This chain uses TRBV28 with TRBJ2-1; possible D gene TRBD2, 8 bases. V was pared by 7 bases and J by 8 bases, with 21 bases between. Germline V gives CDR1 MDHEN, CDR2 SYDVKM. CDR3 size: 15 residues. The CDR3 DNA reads TGTGCCAGCACCAGGGGGACTAGACGGTTTGATGAGCAGTTCTTC. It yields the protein CASTRGTRRFDEQFF.

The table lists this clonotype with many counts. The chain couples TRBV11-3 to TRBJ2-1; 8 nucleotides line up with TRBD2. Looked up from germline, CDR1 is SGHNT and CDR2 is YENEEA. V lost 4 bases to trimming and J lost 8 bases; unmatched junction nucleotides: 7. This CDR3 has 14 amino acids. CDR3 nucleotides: TGTGCCAGCAGCTCGGGACTAGGGGGGGATGAGCAGTTCTTC. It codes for CASSSGLGGDEQFF.

The CDR3 region is CASSLTTGVSGNTIYF. The DNA of the CDR3 is TGTGCCAGCAGTCTAACGACGGGGGTCTCTGGAAACACCATATATTTT. V is TRBV12-3 or TRBV12-4 and J is TRBJ1-3; D is perhaps TRBD1 (5 bases). V was cut by 5 bases and J by 0 bases, with 14 bases left in between. The CDR3 consists of 16 residues.

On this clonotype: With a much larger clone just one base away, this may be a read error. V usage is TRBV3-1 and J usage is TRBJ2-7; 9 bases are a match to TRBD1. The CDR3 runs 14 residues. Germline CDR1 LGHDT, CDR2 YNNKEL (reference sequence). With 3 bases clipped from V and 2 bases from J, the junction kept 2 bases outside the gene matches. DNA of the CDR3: TGTGCCAGCAGCCACCGGACAGGGGCCTACGAGCAGTACTTC. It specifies CASSHRTGAYEQYF.

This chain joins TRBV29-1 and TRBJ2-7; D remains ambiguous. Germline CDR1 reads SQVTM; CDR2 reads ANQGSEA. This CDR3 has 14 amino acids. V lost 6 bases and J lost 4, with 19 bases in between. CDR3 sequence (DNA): TGCAGCGTCACAATGGGTGATCTCCAATACGAGCAGTACTTC. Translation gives CSVTMGDLQYEQYF.

The CDR3 DNA reads as TGTGCCAGCAGTCGGGTCCGGACTAGCGGGTGGAACCATGAGCAGTTCTTC. Its translation: CASSRVRTSGWNHEQFF. The chain combines TRBV6-2 or TRBV6-3 with TRBJ2-1; 11 nucleotides line up with TRBD2. Trimming removed 5 bases from V and 8 bases from J; junction bases left unmatched: 14. This CDR3 contains 17 residues. Germline assignment: CDR1 MNHEY and CDR2 SVGEGT.

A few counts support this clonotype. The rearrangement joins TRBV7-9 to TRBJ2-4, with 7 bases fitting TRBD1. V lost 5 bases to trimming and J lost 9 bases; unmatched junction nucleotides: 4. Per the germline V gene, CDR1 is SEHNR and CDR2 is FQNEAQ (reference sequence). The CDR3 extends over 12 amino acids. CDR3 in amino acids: CASSPQGLIQYF. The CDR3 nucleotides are TGTGCCAGCAGCCCACAGGGGCTCATTCAGTACTTC.

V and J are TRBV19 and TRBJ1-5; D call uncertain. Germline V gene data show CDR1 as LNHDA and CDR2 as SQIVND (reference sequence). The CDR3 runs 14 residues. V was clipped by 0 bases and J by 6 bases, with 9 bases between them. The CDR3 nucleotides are TGTGCCAGTAGTATAGAAGGGCGAGTTCAGCCCCAGCATTTT. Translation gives CASSIEGRVQPQHF.

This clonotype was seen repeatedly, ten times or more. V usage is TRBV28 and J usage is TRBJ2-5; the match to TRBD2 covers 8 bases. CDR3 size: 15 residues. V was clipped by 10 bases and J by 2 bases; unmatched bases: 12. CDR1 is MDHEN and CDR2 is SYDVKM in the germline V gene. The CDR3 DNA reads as TGTGCCATCGATCAAGCTCCTAGCGGGCAAGAGACCCAGTACTTC. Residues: CAIDQAPSGQETQYF. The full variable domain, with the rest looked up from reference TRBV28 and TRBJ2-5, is DVKVTQSSRYLVKRTGEKVFLECVQDMDHENMFWYRQDPGLGLRLIYFSYDVKMKEKGDIPEGYSVSREKKERFSLILESASTNQTSMYLCAIDQAPSGQETQYFGPGTRLLVL.

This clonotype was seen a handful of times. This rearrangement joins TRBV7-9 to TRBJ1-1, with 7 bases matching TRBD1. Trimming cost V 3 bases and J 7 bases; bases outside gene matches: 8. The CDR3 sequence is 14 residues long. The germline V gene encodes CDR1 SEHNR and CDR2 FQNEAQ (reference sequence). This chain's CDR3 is CASSFGDSSIEAFF. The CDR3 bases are TGTGCCAGCAGCTTCGGGGACAGCTCGATTGAAGCTTTCTTT.

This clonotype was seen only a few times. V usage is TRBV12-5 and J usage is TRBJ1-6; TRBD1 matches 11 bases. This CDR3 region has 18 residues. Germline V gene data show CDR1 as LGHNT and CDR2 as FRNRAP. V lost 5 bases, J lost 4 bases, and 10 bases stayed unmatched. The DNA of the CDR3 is TGTGCTAGTGGTCCCGAATGGACAGGGGGCTTGTATAATTCACCCCTCCACTTT. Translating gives CASGPEWTGGLYNSPLHF.

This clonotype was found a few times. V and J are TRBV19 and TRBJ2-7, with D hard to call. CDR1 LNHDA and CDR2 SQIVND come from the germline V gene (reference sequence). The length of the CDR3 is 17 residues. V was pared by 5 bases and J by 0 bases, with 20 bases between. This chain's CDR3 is CASSWSFGSTSSYEQYF. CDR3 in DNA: TGTGCCAGTAGTTGGAGCTTTGGCAGCACGAGCTCCTACGAGCAGTACTTC.

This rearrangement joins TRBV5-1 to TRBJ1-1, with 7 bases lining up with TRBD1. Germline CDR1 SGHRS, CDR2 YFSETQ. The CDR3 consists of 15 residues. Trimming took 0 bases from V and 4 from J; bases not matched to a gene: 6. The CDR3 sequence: CASSLGIGGSTEAFF. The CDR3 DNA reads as TGCGCCAGCAGCTTGGGAATAGGGGGCAGCACTGAAGCTTTCTTT.

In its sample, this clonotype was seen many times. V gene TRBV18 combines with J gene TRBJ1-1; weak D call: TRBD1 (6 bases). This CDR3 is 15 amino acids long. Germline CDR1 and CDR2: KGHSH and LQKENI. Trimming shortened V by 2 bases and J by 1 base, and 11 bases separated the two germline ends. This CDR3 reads CASSPGQTTNTEAFF. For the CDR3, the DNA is TGTGCCAGCTCACCAGGACAGACAACGAACACTGAAGCTTTCTTT.

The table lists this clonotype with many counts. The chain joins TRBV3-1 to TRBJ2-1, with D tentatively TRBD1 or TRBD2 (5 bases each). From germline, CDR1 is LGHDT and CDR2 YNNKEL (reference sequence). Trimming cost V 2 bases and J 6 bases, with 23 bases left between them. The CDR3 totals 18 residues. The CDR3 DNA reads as TGTGCCAGCAGCCAACTTTGGGCCGGGACGTCGTTAGGCAATGAGCAGTTCTTC. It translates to CASSQLWAGTSLGNEQFF.

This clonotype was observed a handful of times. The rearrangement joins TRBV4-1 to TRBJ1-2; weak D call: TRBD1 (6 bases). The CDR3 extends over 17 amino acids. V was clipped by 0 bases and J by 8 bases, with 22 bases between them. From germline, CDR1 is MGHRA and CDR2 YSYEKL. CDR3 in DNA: TGCGCCAGCAGCCAAGATCGATCCTGGGGGGGCGCGAAGGGCTACACCTTC. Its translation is CASSQDRSWGGAKGYTF.